The clone carrying this T cell receptor beta chain has only a few counts. Its antigen is unidentified. V dropped 0 bases and J dropped 1 base, with 3 bases sitting between them. The germline V gene encodes CDR1 SGHTA and CDR2 FQGTGA. The CDR3 extends over 13 amino acids. These data originate in a study of CD4 T cells in relation to SARS-CoV-2 and coronaviruses. CD4+ T cells from unexposed donors were obtained before the COVID-19 pandemic (2011-2018). After 10 to 11 days of culture, CD4+ T cells were isolated. Using immunoSEQ multiplex PCR, the repertoire was profiled, and TCRdb retains in-frame clones only, with some absent. The sample carries roughly 14,000 clones, around 74% recorded once.

The V gene is TRBV7-3, the J gene TRBJ1-1; D is unclear. This clonotype was sampled from a human donor in good health. Sequenced: CD4+ T cells from PBMCs, cultured in vitro. The CDR3 reads CASSLTPNTEAFF. The CDR3 nucleotides read TGTGCCAGCAGCTTAACACCGAACACTGAAGCTTTCTTT. Together with reference TRBV7-3 and TRBJ1-1, the CDR3 gives the full variable domain: GAGVSQTPSNKVTEKGKYVELRCDPISGHTALYWYRQSLGQGPEFLIYFQGTGAADDSGLPNDRFFAVRPEGSVSTLKIQRTERGDSAVYLCASSLTPNTEAFFGQGTRLTVV.